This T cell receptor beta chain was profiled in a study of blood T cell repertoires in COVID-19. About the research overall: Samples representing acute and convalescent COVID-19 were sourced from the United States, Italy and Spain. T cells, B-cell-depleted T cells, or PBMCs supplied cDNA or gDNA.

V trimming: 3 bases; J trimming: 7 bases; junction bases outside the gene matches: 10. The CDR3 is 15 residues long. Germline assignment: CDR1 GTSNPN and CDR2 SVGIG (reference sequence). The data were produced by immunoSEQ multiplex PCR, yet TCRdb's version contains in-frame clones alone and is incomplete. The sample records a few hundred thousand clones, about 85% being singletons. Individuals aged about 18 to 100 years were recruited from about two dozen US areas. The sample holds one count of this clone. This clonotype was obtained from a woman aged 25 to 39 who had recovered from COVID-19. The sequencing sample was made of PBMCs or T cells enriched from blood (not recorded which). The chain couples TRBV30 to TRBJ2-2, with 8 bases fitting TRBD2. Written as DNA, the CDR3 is TGTGCCTGGAGCCCGGGACTAGTCTATGGCGGGGAGCTGTTTTTT. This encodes CAWSPGLVYGGELFF.